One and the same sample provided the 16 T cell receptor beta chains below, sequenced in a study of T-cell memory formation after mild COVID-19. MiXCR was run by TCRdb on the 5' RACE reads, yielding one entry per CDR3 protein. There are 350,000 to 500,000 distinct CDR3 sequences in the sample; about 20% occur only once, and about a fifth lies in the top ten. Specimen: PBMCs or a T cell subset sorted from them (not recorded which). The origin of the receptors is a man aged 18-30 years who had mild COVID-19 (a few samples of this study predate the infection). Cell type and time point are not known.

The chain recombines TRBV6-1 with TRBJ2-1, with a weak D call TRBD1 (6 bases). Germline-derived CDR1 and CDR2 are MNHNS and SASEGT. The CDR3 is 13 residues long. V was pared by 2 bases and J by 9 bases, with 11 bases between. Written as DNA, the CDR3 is TGTGCCAGCAGTGAACAGGGCAGGGGTGAGCAGTTCTTC. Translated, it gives CASSEQGRGEQFF.

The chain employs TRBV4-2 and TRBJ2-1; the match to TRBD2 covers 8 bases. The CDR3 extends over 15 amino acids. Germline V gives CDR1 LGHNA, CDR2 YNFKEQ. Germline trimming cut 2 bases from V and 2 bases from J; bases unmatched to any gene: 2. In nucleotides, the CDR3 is TGTGCCAGCAGCCAAAGCGGGGGCACCTACAATGAGCAGTTCTTC. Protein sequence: CASSQSGGTYNEQFF.

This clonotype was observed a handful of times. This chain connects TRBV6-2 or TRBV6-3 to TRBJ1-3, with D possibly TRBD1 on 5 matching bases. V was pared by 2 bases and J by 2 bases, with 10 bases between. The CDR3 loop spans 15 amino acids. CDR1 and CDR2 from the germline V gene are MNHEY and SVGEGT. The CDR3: CASSYEGTAGNTIYF. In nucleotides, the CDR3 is TGTGCCAGCAGTTACGAAGGGACGGCTGGAAACACCATATATTTT.

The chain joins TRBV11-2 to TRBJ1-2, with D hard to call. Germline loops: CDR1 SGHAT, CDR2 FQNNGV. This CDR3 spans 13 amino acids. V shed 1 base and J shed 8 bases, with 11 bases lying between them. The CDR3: CASSLVSARGYTF. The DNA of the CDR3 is TGTGCCAGCAGCTTAGTGTCCGCTCGGGGCTACACCTTC.

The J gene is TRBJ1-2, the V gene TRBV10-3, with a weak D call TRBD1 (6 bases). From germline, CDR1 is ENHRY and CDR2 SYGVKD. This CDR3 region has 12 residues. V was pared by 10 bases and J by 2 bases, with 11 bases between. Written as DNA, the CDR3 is TGTGCCACGACCGGGACAAACTATGGCTACACCTTC. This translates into CATTGTNYGYTF.

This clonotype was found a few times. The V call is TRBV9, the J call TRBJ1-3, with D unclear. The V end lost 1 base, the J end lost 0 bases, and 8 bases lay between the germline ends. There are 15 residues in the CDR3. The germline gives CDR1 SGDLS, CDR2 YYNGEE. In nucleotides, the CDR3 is TGTGCCAGCAGCGTACACGGGAACTCTGGAAACACCATATATTTT. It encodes CASSVHGNSGNTIYF.

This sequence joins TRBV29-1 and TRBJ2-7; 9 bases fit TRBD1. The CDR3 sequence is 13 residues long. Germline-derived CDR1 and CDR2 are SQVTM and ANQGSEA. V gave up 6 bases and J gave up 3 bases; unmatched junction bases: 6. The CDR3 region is CSVDGTGNYEQYF. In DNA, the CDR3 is TGCAGCGTGGACGGGACAGGGAACTACGAGCAGTACTTC.

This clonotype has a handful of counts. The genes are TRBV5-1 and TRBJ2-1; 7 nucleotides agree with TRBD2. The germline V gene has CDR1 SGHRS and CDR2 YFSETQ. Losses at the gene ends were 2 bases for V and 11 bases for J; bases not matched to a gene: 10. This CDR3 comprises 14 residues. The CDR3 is CASSFPPYGTKQFF. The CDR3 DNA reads TGCGCCAGCAGCTTTCCACCTTACGGGACTAAGCAGTTCTTC.

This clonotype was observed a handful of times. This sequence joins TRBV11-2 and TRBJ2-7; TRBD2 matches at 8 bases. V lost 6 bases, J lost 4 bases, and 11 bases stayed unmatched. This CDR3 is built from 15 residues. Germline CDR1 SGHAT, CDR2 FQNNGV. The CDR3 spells CASRSYRTSGYEQYF. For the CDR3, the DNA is TGTGCCAGCAGATCATACCGAACTAGCGGATACGAGCAGTACTTC. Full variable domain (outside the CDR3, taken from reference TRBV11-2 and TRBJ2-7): EAGVAQSPRYKIIEKRQSVAFWCNPISGHATLYWYQQILGQGPKLLIQFQNNGVVDDSQLPKDRFSAERLKGVDSTLKIQPAKLEDSAVYLCASRSYRTSGYEQYFGPGTRLTVT.

CDR3 in DNA: TGCGCCAGCAGCCAAGAGCGGGAGGCTAGCACAGATACGCAGTATTTT. Its protein product is CASSQEREASTDTQYF. This chain connects TRBV4-1 to TRBJ2-3, with TRBD2 identical over 8 bases. The CDR3 contains 16 residues. The germline V gene encodes CDR1 MGHRA and CDR2 YSYEKL. The V segment lost 0 bases and the J segment 0 bases; nucleotides outside the gene matches: 2.

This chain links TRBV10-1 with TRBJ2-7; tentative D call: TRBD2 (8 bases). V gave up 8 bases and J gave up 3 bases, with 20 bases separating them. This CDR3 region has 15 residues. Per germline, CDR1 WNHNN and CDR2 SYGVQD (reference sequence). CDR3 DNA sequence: TGCGCCAGCTTGCTCGGGAGGGGGCCTAACTACGAGCAGTACGTC. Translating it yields CASLLGRGPNYEQYV.

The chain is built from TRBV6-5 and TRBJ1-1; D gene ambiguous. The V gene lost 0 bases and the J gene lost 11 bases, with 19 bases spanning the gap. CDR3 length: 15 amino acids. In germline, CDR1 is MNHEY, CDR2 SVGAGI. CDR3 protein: CASSYSTTLPFGAFF. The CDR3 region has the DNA TGTGCCAGCAGTTACTCGACGACACTACCTTTTGGGGCTTTCTTT.

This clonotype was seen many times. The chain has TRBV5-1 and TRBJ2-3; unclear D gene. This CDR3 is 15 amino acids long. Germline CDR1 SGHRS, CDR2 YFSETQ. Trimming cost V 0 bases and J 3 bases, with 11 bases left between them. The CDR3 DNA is TGCGCCAGCAGCTTGGCAGGCCATAGAACAGATACGCAGTATTTT. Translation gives CASSLAGHRTDTQYF.

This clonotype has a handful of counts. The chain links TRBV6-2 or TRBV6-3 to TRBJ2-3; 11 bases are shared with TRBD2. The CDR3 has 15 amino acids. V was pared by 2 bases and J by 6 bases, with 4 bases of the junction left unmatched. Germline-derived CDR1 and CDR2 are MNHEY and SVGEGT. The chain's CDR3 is CASSYRSSGRDTQYF. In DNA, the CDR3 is TGTGCCAGCAGTTACCGGTCTAGCGGGAGGGATACGCAGTATTTT.

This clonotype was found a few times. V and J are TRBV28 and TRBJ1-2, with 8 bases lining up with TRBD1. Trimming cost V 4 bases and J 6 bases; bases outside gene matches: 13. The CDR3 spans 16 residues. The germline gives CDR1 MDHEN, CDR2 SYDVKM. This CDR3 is CASSSGLGRGPNGYTF. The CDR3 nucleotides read TGTGCCAGCAGTTCCGGATTGGGCAGGGGGCCTAATGGCTACACCTTC.

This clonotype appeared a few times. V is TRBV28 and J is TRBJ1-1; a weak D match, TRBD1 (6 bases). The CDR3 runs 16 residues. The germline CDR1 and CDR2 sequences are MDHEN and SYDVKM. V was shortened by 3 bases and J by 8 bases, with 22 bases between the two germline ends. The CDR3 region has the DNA TGTGCCAGCAGTTTGGACGCACAGGGTTGGCTATCGGAAGCTTTCTTT. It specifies CASSLDAQGWLSEAFF.